These 18 T cell receptor beta chains were all obtained from the same sample, sequenced in a study of CD8+ T cells in alopecia areata. Sequencing relied on a cDNA template that was reverse transcribed from extracted RNA. Some clones are missing from TCRdb's copy, which holds only in-frame ones; the method was immunoSEQ multiplex PCR. The data hold about 200,000 clones, with just over 55% observed a single time. Input material: CD8+ T cells sorted from blood. The receptors here all came from a human donor in good health.

This chain connects TRBV6-5 to TRBJ2-5; the match to TRBD2 covers 7 bases. The CDR3 loop spans 14 amino acids. Germline CDR1 MNHEY, CDR2 SVGAGI. V gave up 2 bases and J gave up 5 bases; unmatched junction bases: 5. DNA for the CDR3: TGTGCCAGCAGTTACAGCGGGACGAGGGAGACCCAGTACTTC. Translated: CASSYSGTRETQYF.

V and J are TRBV9 and TRBJ1-4; possibly TRBD1 for D (6 bases). CDR1 is SGDLS and CDR2 is YYNGEE in the germline V gene. CDR3 length equals 15 residues. Between the trimmed V and J ends, which lost 4 bases and 8 bases, there was a span of 18 bases. CDR3 in DNA: TGTGCCAGCAGCTTAACGACAGGCGGCTCAGAAAAACTGTTTTTT. It codes for CASSLTTGGSEKLFF.

The chain joins TRBV29-1 to TRBJ2-3; no definite D call. This CDR3 has 12 amino acids. CDR1 is SQVTM, CDR2 ANQGSEA, per germline. V was cut by 4 bases and J by 2 bases, with 7 bases left in between. In DNA, the CDR3 is TGCAGCGTTGTTACGATCACAGATACGCAGTATTTT. This translates into CSVVTITDTQYF.

This chain connects TRBV4-1 to TRBJ2-1; TRBD2 matches at 8 bases. The CDR3 is made up of 16 amino acids. Trimming at V came to 0 bases and at J to 1 base, leaving 2 bases not matched to a gene. Germline V gene sequence: CDR1 MGHRA, CDR2 YSYEKL. In nucleotides, the CDR3 is TGCGCCAGCAGCCAAGAACCGGGGGGGTCCTACAATGAGCAGTTCTTC. Its translation: CASSQEPGGSYNEQFF.

The J gene is TRBJ2-4, the V gene TRBV11-1; the D is unclear. This CDR3 is built from 13 residues. Trimming removed 5 bases at V and 5 bases at J, with 10 bases between. Germline CDR1 and CDR2: SGHAT and FQDESV (reference sequence). CDR3 sequence (DNA): TGTGCCAGCAGCGGCGCAGGTGAAAACATTCAGTACTTC. Its protein product is CASSGAGENIQYF.

This rearrangement joins TRBV19 to TRBJ2-3; D call uncertain. The CDR3 covers 13 residues. CDR1 is LNHDA, CDR2 SQIVND, per germline (reference sequence). The germline V and J ends were trimmed by 4 bases and 6 bases, with 11 bases remaining between them. The CDR3 loop is CASSTRSGDTQYF. The DNA of the CDR3 is TGTGCCAGTAGTACTAGATCTGGGGATACGCAGTATTTT.

This sequence joins TRBV27 and TRBJ2-3; D remains ambiguous. The germline V and J ends were trimmed by 6 bases and 0 bases, with 13 bases remaining between them. This CDR3 contains 15 residues. Germline CDR1 MNHEY, CDR2 SMNVEV (reference sequence). The CDR3 sequence is CASSPGFSSTDTQYF. The CDR3 bases are TGTGCCAGCAGCCCAGGATTCTCCAGCACAGATACGCAGTATTTT.

The chain employs TRBV29-1 and TRBJ2-7; TRBD1 or TRBD2 may be the D gene (5 bases each). Germline loops: CDR1 SQVTM, CDR2 ANQGSEA. Trimming shortened V by 4 bases and J by 6 bases, and 13 bases separated the two germline ends. This CDR3 comprises 12 residues. Here the CDR3 DNA reads TGCAGCGTTGGTGGGACCAGCGGCGAGCAGTACTTC. Translated: CSVGGTSGEQYF.

The V and J genes are TRBV28 and TRBJ2-5; D is perhaps TRBD1 or TRBD2 (5 bases each). The CDR3 spans 14 residues. The V and J ends lost 2 bases and 2 bases respectively, with 9 bases between them. The germline V gene has CDR1 MDHEN and CDR2 SYDVKM. CDR3 DNA: TGTGCCAGCAGTTTACGAGGGGAGCAAGAGACCCAGTACTTC. It codes for CASSLRGEQETQYF.

This clone showed up just a few times. This chain links TRBV6-5 with TRBJ1-6; no clear D. This CDR3 region has 14 residues. Germline assignment: CDR1 MNHEY and CDR2 SVGAGI. The V gene lost 5 bases and the J gene lost 6 bases, with 11 bases spanning the gap. The CDR3 protein is CASSNRAFNSPLHF. The CDR3 DNA reads TGTGCCAGCAGTAACCGGGCTTTTAATTCACCCCTCCACTTT.

This clone was detected a few times. The rearrangement joins TRBV13 to TRBJ2-1; D possibly matches TRBD1 or TRBD2 (6 bases each). The CDR3 length is 15 residues. Trimming took 8 bases from V and 5 from J, leaving 19 bases between them. The V gene's germline CDR1 is PRHDT and CDR2 FYEKMQ (reference sequence). CDR3 bases: TGTGCCAGCGGCCGGGCGGGGACAAAACACAATGAGCAGTTCTTC. It encodes CASGRAGTKHNEQFF. Drawing the rest from reference TRBV13 and TRBJ2-1, the complete variable domain is AAGVIQSPRHLIKEKRETATLKCYPIPRHDTVYWYQQGPGQDPQFLISFYEKMQSDKGSIPDRFSAQQFSDYHSELNMSSLELGDSALYFCASGRAGTKHNEQFFGPGTRLTVL.

The chain couples TRBV6-1 to TRBJ1-5, with D possibly TRBD1 on 6 matching bases. CDR1 and CDR2 (germline): MNHNS, SASEGT. The V gene lost 0 bases and the J gene lost 1 base, with 13 bases spanning the gap. The CDR3 covers 17 residues. CDR3 sequence (DNA): TGTGCCAGCAGTGAAGCGCTGAGGCAGGGGAGCAATCAGCCCCAGCATTTT. Its translation is CASSEALRQGSNQPQHF.

About this clone itself: Other DNA sequences in the sample encode the same CDR3. The chain employs TRBV5-1 and TRBJ1-1; D might be TRBD1 (5 bases). The CDR3 contains 14 residues. CDR1 is SGHRS and CDR2 is YFSETQ in the germline V gene. With 2 bases removed from V and 1 base from J, the gap between germline ends came to 9 bases. The CDR3 reads CASSFRDPNTEAFF. For the CDR3, the DNA is TGCGCCAGCAGCTTCAGGGACCCGAACACTGAAGCTTTCTTT.

A single count supports this clone. V usage is TRBV11-2 and J usage is TRBJ1-1, with TRBD1 as a possible D gene (5 bases). CDR3 length: 14 residues. Germline V gives CDR1 SGHAT, CDR2 FQNNGV. Between the trimmed V and J ends, which lost 1 base and 1 base, there was a span of 7 bases. CDR3 in DNA: TGTGCCAGCAGCTTAGCAGGGCGGAACACTGAAGCTTTCTTT. Translating it yields CASSLAGRNTEAFF.

A remark on this clone: The identical CDR3 is also encoded by other nucleotide sequences in the sample. The V call is TRBV11-2, the J call TRBJ1-1; D ambiguous. The CDR3 length is 13 residues. The V gene lost 1 base and the J gene lost 1 base, with 4 bases spanning the gap. Germline V gene sequence: CDR1 SGHAT, CDR2 FQNNGV. The CDR3 nucleotides read TGTGCCAGCAGCTTAGGCAGGAACACTGAAGCTTTCTTT. The encoded protein is CASSLGRNTEAFF.

V gene TRBV7-9 combines with J gene TRBJ2-5, with no clear D. Trimming stripped 7 bases from V and 3 bases from J, with 15 bases between. The CDR3 is 14 residues long. Germline V gene sequence: CDR1 SEHNR, CDR2 FQNEAQ (reference sequence). Written as DNA, the CDR3 is TGTGCCAGCACCCGGACCCGGATGGAAGAGACCCAGTACTTC. The encoded protein is CASTRTRMEETQYF.

In its sample, this clone was seen once. The chain couples TRBV5-1 to TRBJ2-7; tentative D call: TRBD2 (6 bases). Germline assignment: CDR1 SGHRS and CDR2 YFSETQ. The V gene lost 3 bases and the J gene lost 2 bases, with 9 bases spanning the gap. The CDR3 contains 13 residues. The CDR3 DNA reads TGCGCCAGCAGCTGGCTAGCGACCTACGAGCAGTACTTC. Translated, it gives CASSWLATYEQYF.

V and J are TRBV5-1 and TRBJ2-7; no clear D gene. Germline loops: CDR1 SGHRS, CDR2 YFSETQ. The length of the CDR3 is 14 residues. V was clipped by 5 bases and J by 7 bases, with 19 bases between them. The CDR3 reads CASSSGGRPREQYF. DNA for the CDR3: TGCGCCAGCAGTTCGGGCGGTAGACCAAGAGAGCAGTACTTC.